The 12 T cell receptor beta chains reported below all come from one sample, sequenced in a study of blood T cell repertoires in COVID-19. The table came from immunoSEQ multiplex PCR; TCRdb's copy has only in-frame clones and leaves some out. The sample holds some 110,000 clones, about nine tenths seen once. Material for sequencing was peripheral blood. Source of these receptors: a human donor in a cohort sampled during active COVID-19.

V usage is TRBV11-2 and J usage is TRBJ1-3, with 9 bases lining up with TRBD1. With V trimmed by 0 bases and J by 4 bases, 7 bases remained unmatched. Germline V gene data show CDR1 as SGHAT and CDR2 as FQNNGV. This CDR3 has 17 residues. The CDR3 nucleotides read TGTGCCAGCAGCTTAGACCTTCGGACAGGGGCCGGAAACACCATATATTTT. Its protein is CASSLDLRTGAGNTIYF.

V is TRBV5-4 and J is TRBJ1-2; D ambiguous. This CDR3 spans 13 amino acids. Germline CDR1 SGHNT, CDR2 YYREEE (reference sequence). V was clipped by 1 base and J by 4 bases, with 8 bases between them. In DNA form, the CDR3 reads TGTGCCAGCAGCTTGAGAGGGATCTATGGCTACACCTTC. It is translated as CASSLRGIYGYTF.

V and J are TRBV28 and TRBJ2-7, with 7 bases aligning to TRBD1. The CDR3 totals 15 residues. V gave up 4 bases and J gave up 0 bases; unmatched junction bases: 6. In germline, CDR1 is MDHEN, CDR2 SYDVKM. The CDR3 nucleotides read TGTGCCAGCAGTTCCGGGACAGCTAGCTCCTACGAGCAGTACTTC. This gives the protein CASSSGTASSYEQYF.

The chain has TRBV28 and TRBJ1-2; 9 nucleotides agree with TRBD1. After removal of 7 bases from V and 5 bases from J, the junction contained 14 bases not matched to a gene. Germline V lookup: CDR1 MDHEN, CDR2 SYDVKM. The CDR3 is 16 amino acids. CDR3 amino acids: CASTNQLGTGKYGYTF. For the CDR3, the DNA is TGTGCCAGCACTAATCAATTAGGGACAGGGAAATATGGCTACACCTTC.

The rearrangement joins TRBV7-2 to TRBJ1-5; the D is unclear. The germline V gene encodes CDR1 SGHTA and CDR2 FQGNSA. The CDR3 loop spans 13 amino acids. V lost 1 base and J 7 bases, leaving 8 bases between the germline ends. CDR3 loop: CASSLGRGQPQHF. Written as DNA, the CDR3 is TGTGCCAGCAGCTTAGGTCGCGGACAGCCCCAGCATTTT.

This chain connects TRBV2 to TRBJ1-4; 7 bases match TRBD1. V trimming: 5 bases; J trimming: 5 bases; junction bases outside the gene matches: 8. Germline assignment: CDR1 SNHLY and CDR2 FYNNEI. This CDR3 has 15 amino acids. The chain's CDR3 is CASSRQGNPNEKLFF. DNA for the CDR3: TGTGCCAGCAGTAGACAGGGAAACCCGAATGAAAAACTGTTTTTT.

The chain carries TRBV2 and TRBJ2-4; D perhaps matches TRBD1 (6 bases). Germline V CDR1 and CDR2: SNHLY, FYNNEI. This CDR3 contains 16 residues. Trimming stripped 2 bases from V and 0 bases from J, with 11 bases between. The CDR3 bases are TGTGCCAGCAGTGAATACACAGGGTCAGCCAAAAACATTCAGTACTTC. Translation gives CASSEYTGSAKNIQYF.

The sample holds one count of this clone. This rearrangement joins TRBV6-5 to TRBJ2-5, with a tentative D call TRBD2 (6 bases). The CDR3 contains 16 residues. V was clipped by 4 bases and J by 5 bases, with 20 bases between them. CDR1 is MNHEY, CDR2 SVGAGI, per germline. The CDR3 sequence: CASSSWEATRGETQYF. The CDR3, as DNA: TGTGCCAGCAGTTCCTGGGAGGCAACTAGAGGGGAGACCCAGTACTTC.

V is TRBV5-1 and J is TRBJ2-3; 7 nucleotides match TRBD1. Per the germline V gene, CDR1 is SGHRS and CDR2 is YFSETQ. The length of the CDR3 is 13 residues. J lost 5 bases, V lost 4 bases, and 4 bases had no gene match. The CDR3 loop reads CASSRNRGDTQYF. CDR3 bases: TGCGCCAGCAGCCGGAACAGGGGAGATACGCAGTATTTT.

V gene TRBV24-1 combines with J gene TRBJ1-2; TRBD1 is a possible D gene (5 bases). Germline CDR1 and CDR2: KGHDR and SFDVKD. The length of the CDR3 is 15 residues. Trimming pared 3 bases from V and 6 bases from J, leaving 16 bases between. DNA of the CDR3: TGTGCCACCAGTGATGGGGGGACGGCTCTCGATGGCTACACCTTC. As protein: CATSDGGTALDGYTF.

CDR3 loop: CASSPTRAGGSYEQYF. As DNA, the CDR3 is TGTGCCAGCTCACCCACCCGGGCAGGGGGCTCCTACGAGCAGTACTTC. This sequence joins TRBV18 and TRBJ2-7, with 7 bases aligning to TRBD1. V lost 3 bases, J lost 0 bases, and 8 bases stayed unmatched. The CDR3 consists of 16 residues. Germline V gene sequence: CDR1 KGHSH, CDR2 LQKENI.

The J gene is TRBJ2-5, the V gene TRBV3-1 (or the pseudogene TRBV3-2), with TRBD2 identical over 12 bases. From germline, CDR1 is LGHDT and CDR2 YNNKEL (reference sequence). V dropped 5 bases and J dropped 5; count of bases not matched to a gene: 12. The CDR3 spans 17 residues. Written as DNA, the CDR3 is TGTGCCAGCAGCAAAGGAGCTAGCGGGAGGGCCCAGGAGACCCAGTACTTC. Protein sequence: CASSKGASGRAQETQYF.